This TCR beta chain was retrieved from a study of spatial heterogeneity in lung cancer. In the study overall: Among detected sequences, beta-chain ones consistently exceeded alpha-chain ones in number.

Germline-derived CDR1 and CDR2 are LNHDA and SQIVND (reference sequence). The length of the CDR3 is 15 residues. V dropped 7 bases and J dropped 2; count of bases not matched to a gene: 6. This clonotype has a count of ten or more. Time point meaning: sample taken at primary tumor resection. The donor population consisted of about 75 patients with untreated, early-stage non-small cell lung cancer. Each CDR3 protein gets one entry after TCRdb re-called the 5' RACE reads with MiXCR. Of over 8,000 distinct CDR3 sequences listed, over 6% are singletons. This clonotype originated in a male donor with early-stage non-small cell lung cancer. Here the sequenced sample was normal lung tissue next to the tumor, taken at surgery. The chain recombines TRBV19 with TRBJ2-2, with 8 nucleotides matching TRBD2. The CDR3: CASTRGGPNTGELFF. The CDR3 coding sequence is TGTGCCAGTACCCGGGGGGGGCCCAACACCGGGGAGCTGTTTTTT.